This TCR beta chain was recovered during a study of cytomegalovirus exposure and HLA in healthy donors. Overall study findings and caveats: A few V segments could not be told apart, such as TRBV6-2 and TRBV6-3, and were left out.

Of note for this clone: Its cognate antigen is unknown.

The study ran its PCR with 60 Vbeta and 13 Jbeta primers. Method: immunoSEQ multiplex PCR; TCRdb's copy keeps in-frame clones and lacks some. Seen here are about 120,000 clones, roughly 82% observed once, and the top ten hold nearly 3%. Germline values: CDR1 MGHDK, CDR2 SYGVNS. CDR3 length equals 16 residues. Losses at the gene ends were 5 bases for V and 1 base for J; bases not matched to a gene: 6. This receptor was obtained from a woman between 40 and 50 years old in good health and CMV-seropositive. This chain links TRBV25-1 with TRBJ2-1, with TRBD1 identical over 9 bases. Sample: PBMCs. The DNA for the CDR3 is TGTGCCAGCAGTACGGACAGGGGTCGATCCTACAATGAGCAGTTCTTC. Translation gives CASSTDRGRSYNEQFF.